The sequence of this T cell receptor (beta chain) was determined in a study of molecular identifiers for immune sequencing clone quantification. Regarding the study as a whole: In CMV-specific effectors, clones above 20 copies held over 98% of molecules; naive, under 1%.

One entry per CDR3 protein results from TCRdb running MiXCR on the PCR reads. The table includes approximately 670,000 distinct CDR3 sequences, just under 20% detected once. On this clonotype itself: The antigen remains undetermined.

Germline V gene sequence: CDR1 LNHNV, CDR2 YYDKDF (reference sequence). J gave up 7 bases and V 5 bases, and 12 bases lay outside the gene matches. The CDR3 contains 15 residues. This sequence was found in a human donor in good health. Some libraries in this study had Jurkat cell RNA spiked in. The chain links TRBV15 to TRBJ2-7; 9 bases match TRBD2. The source material was naive CD8+ T cells from blood, with Jurkat cell RNA spiked in. Stated subset: FACS-sorted CD8+CD4-CCR7+CD45RA+ naive T cells. The chain's CDR3 is CATSDGREGGEEQYF. The CDR3 nucleotides are TGTGCCACCAGCGACGGGCGGGAGGGGGGTGAAGAGCAGTACTTC. Full variable domain (remainder filled in from reference TRBV15 and TRBJ2-7): DAMVIQNPRYQVTQFGKPVTLSCSQTLNHNVMYWYQQKSSQAPKLLFHYYDKDFNNEADTPDNFQSRRPNTSFCFLDIRSPGLGDTAMYLCATSDGREGGEEQYFGPGTRLTVT.